The clone carrying this T cell receptor beta chain was detected many times. The data originate from a study of blood T cell repertoires in COVID-19. Study in general: Acute and convalescent COVID-19 specimens originated in the United States, Italy and Spain. The analysed material was cDNA or gDNA that came from T cells, B-cell-depleted T cells, or PBMCs.

Sequencing was performed with immunoSEQ multiplex PCR; in TCRdb, only in-frame clones are kept and a portion is missing. Of some 170,000 clones listed, over 75% were seen once; the top ten hold approximately 11%. In germline, CDR1 is WNHNN, CDR2 SYGVQD (reference sequence). J gave up 11 bases and V 3 bases, and 14 bases lay outside the gene matches. The CDR3 has 15 residues. The origin of this receptor is a human donor in a cohort sampled during active COVID-19. The chain links TRBV10-1 to TRBJ2-3; 7 bases line up with TRBD1. Sequencing was performed on peripheral blood. In DNA form, the CDR3 reads TGCGCCAGCAGTGACGGACAGGCACCTTTTTGGGTGCAGTATTTT. Translated, it gives CASSDGQAPFWVQYF.